This record covers a single T cell receptor beta chain. Its antigen is still unknown. Because it lacks the conserved phenylalanine or tryptophan at the end, this CDR3 is likely a read error. This CDR3 is built from 16 residues. Germline assignment: CDR1 SGHAT and CDR2 FQNNGV. The data derive from a study of tumor-infiltrating lymphocytes in primary liver carcinoma. Notes on the study in general: Tumors significantly exceeded blood in top-250-clone fraction (p = 0.039).

DNA and RNA were both co-extracted from approximately 20-30 mg of bulk tissue that had not been sorted. Every tumor sample had over 85% viable tumor cells. Making TCR beta cDNA involved approximately 530 ng total RNA and a constant-region primer. For TCR beta, libraries were produced by three nested multiplex PCR rounds using slightly modified ARM-PCR. TRBV1-TRBV30 forward primers paired with a C-beta reverse primer drove the first two PCR rounds, ten to eleven cycles each. A single record per CDR3 protein comes from TCRdb applying MiXCR to the multiplex PCR reads. The table includes 55,000 to 65,000 distinct CDR3 sequences, over 65% detected once.

The source of this sequence is a man in his forties with primary liver carcinoma and hepatitis B virus infection. Sequences were obtained from liver tumor tissue from sampling region 2. Subset reported: tumor region T2, inferior pole. The chain has TRBV11-2 and TRBJ2-5, with 8 bases identical to TRBD1. CDR3 coding DNA: TGCGCCAGCAGCTTGACAGCAGGGGGCTCGGGGGAGACCCAGTACCTC. As protein: CASSLTAGGSGETQYL.